This TCR beta chain was sequenced during a study of blood T cell repertoires in COVID-19. Whole-study context: Acute and convalescent COVID-19 samples came from the United States, Italy and Spain. T cells, B-cell-depleted T cells, or PBMCs provided the cDNA or gDNA that served as material.

Under the authors' procedure: Nucleated cell number was recorded as an estimate derived from reference gene primer amplification. Generated by immunoSEQ multiplex PCR, the TCRdb table keeps only in-frame clones and is missing some. V, J and clone size derive from that table, while D and trimming were established from the DNA sequence. Found here are 90,000 to 110,000 clones, 85% to 90% of them singletons; the top ten hold 1.1%. Germline V gene data show CDR1 as MGHDK and CDR2 as SYGVNS. V lost 8 bases to trimming and J lost 5 bases, with 15 bases between them. The CDR3 totals 13 residues. The sequenced sample consisted of peripheral blood. The TCR was taken from a human donor in a cohort sampled during active COVID-19. The V call is TRBV25-1, the J call TRBJ2-5; D might be TRBD2 (5 bases). CDR3 DNA sequence: TGTGCCAGCCAATCTGGCGGGTGGGAGACCCAGTACTTC. This translates into CASQSGGWETQYF.